This entry is about one T cell receptor beta chain. Its antigen is not yet known. Qualities for individual bases were not recorded, and no much larger clone is one base off. Other DNA sequences from this sample encode an identical CDR3 as well. Patients with autoimmune disease history or receiving systemic immunosuppression were excluded from the trial. Peripheral blood for TCR sequencing was collected from all dose cohorts at baseline, on cycle 4 day 1, and on cycle 7 day 1. Samples were obtained from an open-label, multicenter, first-in-human phase I dose-escalation trial of ivuxolimab. The trial enrolled adults with locally advanced or metastatic head and neck squamous cell, hepatocellular, melanoma or renal cell carcinoma. Before TCR sequencing, CD4+ and CD8+ T cells were separately sorted from peripheral blood. The sample belongs to a study of OX40 agonist ivuxolimab in advanced cancers. The study in broad terms: Ivuxolimab was a fully human IgG2 agonistic monoclonal antibody targeting the costimulatory receptor OX40 (CD134). Intravenous ivuxolimab was administered to patients every 2 weeks at six dose levels: 0.01, 0.1, 0.3, 1.5, 3 and 10 mg/kg. Partial responses occurred in three dose-escalation patients, of whom one had hepatocellular carcinoma and two had cutaneous melanoma. Patients were allowed to have had prior anti-PD-1, anti-PD-L1 or anti-CTLA-4 therapy, and around two fifths of the dose-escalation patients had been treated with checkpoint inhibitors. The monotherapy dose-escalation portion (N ≈ 52 patients) of the phase I ivuxolimab trial is reported in the paper. The dose-escalation cohort was 82.7% male with a mean age of roughly 62 years, ranging from about 20 to 80. The point of sequencing TCRbeta in the periphery was to test whether ivuxolimab changed TCR sequence diversity and drove clonal T-cell expansion. Of the roughly 53 patients in dose escalation, around 19 had hepatocellular carcinoma, some 15 had melanoma, 9 had renal cell carcinoma and 9 had head and neck cancer.

Genomic DNA was extracted from sorted cells for sequencing of the TCRbeta CDR3 region. The immunoSEQ Assay was used to sequence the TCRbeta CDR3 regions. As stored in TCRdb, this immuneACCESS dataset retains in-frame rearrangements with V and J assigned. A fraction of the clones does not appear; measured against another copy, unresolved V genes explain less than half of the discrepancy, and the remainder lacks a known reason. The sample table lists 30,000 to 40,000 clones, roughly 80% of them with a count of one. Clones ranked in the top ten supply 20% to 25% of the sample. Points the paper makes about the study in general: After ivuxolimab, more expanded clones were found on average in CD8+ T cells than in CD4+ T cells. At doses of 0.1 to 3.0 mg/kg, clonal expansion of both CD4+ and CD8+ blood T cells was observed from baseline to week 6. Which antigens the clonally expanded peripheral T cells were specific for was not determined. Low levels of normalized T-cell clonal expansion were also shown by some nonresponding patients. In partial responders in the 0.1-3.0 mg/kg groups, normalized peripheral clonal expansion was found to be among the lowest, especially among CD8+ T cells.

The cysteine opens and the phenylalanine closes a CDR3 of 15 amino acids. Solely the CDR3 DNA is kept, with 45 bases framed from the first base. Based on the germline V gene, the CDR1 and CDR2 sequences are SGHTA and FQGTGA. V loses 5 bases at its end and J loses 0 bases; junction bases beyond the gene matches: 3. The chain is encoded by TRBV7-3 joined to TRBJ2-3; the central 9 bases match TRBD2. This receptor was obtained from an adult with an advanced solid tumor such as melanoma, head and neck, liver or kidney cancer. Sequencing was performed on CD4+ or CD8+ T cells sorted from blood, taken in a trial of the OX40 agonist ivuxolimab. In nucleotides, the sequence is TGTGCCAGCAGCCTCACTAGCGGGAGCACAGATACGCAGTATTTT. The translation is CASSLTSGSTDTQYF.